The clone carrying this T cell receptor beta chain was seen at least ten times. The antigen remains undetermined. Lactation, pregnancy, other autoimmune disease or uncontrolled infection led to exclusion of patients. Diagnostic assessment was based on clinical symptoms, serum thyroxine and TRAb, thyroid ultrasound and orbital computed tomography. The data are from a study of T cells in Graves' hyperthyroidism and ophthalmopathy. Study outcomes and limitations: Most clonotypes expanded in the thyroid (above 0.001) were also present in blood.

V was pared by 5 bases and J by 7 bases, with 14 bases between. This CDR3 region has 14 residues. The source material, RNA transcripts, was used to amplify TCR beta CDR3 regions. TCR CDR3 regions were first amplified by RT-PCR with HTBI primers. TCRdb fed the multiplex PCR reads into MiXCR, producing one record per CDR3 protein. The repertoire holds approximately 380,000 distinct CDR3 sequences, 15% to 20% seen once, with 40% to 45% in the top ten. The receptor was derived from a man aged 18 to 29 with Graves' ophthalmopathy. This chain links TRBV12-3 or TRBV12-4 with TRBJ1-4; D may be TRBD1 (5 bases). The sample consisted of blood. Here the CDR3 DNA reads TGTGCCAGCAGTATATCCGGGGGTACTGAAAAACTGTTTTTT. Its protein is CASSISGGTEKLFF.